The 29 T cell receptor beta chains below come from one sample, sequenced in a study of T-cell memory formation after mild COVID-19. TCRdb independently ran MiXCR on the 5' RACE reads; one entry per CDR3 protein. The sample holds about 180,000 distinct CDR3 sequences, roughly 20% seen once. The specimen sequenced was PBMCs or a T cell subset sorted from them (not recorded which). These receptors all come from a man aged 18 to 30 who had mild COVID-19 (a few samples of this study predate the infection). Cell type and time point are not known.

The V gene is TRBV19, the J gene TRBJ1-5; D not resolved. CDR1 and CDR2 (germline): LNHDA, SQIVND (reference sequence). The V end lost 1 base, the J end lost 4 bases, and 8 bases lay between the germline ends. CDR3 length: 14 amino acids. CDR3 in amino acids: CASSIALRNQPQHF. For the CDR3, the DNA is TGTGCCAGTAGTATAGCCCTCCGAAATCAGCCCCAGCATTTT.

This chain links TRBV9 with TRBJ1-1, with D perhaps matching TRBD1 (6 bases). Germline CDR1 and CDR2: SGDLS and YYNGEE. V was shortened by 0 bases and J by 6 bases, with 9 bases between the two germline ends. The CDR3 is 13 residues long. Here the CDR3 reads CASSVGGGPEAFF. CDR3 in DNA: TGTGCCAGCAGCGTAGGGGGGGGCCCTGAAGCTTTCTTT. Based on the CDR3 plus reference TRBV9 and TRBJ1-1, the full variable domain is DSGVTQTPKHLITATGQRVTLRCSPRSGDLSVYWYQQSLDQGLQFLIQYYNGEERAKGNILERFSAQQFPDLHSELNLSSLELGDSALYFCASSVGGGPEAFFGQGTRLTVV.

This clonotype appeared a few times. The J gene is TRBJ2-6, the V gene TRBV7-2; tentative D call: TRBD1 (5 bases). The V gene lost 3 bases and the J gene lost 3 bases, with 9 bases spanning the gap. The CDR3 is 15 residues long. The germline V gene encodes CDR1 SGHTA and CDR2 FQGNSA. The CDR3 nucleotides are TGTGCCAGCAGCTTTCTAGGGGTTGGGGCCAACGTCCTGACTTTC. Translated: CASSFLGVGANVLTF.

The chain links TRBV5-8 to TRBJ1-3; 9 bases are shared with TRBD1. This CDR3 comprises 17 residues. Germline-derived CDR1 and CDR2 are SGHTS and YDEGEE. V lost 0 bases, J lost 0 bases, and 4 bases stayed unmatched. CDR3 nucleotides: TGTGCCAGCAGCTTGGGGGACAGGGCCTTCTCTGGAAACACCATATATTTT. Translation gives CASSLGDRAFSGNTIYF.

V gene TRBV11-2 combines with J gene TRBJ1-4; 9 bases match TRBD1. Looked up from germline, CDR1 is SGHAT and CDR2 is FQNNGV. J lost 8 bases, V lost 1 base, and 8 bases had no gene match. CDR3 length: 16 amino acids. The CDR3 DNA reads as TGTGCCAGCAGCTTAGGATCGGGACAGGGAAGGGAAAAACTGTTTTTT. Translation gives CASSLGSGQGREKLFF.

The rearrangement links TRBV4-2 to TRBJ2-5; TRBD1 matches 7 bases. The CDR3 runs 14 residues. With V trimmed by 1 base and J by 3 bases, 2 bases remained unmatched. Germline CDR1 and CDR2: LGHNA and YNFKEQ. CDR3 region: CASSQGDSKETQYF. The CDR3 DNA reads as TGTGCCAGCAGCCAAGGGGACAGTAAAGAGACCCAGTACTTC.

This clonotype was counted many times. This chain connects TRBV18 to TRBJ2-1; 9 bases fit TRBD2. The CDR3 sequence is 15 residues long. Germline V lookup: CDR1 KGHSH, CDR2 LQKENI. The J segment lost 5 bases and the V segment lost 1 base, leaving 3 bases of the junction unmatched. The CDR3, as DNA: TGTGCCAGCTCACCACAGCGGGGGGATGACAATGAGCAGTTCTTC. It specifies CASSPQRGDDNEQFF.

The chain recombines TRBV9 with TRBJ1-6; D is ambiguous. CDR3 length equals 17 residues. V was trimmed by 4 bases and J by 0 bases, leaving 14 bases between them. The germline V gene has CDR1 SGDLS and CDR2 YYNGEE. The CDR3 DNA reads TGTGCCAGCAGCCCGAGGTGGGATAGCTCCTATAATTCACCCCTCCACTTT. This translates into CASSPRWDSSYNSPLHF.

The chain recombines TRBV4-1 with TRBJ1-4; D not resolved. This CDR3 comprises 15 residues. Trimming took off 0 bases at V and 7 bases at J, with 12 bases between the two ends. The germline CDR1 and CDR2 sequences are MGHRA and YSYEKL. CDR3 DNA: TGCGCCAGCAGCCAAGATATTAGGGCGGTTGAAAAACTGTTTTTT. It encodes CASSQDIRAVEKLFF.

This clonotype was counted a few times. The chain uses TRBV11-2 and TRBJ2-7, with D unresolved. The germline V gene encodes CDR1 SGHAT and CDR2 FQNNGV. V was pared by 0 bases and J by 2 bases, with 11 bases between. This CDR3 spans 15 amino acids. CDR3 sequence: CASSLDPGRTYEQYV. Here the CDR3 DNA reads TGTGCCAGCAGCTTAGATCCAGGCAGAACCTACGAGCAGTACGTC.

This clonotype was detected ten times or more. DNA of the CDR3: TGTGCCAGCAGTCGGGGAGGAGATGAGCAGTTCTTC. The encoded protein is CASSRGGDEQFF. The genes are TRBV5-6 and TRBJ2-1; D is perhaps TRBD2 (6 bases). Per germline, CDR1 SGHDT and CDR2 YYEEEE. The ends were cut back, 5 bases at V and 8 bases at J, with 11 bases in the middle. This CDR3 region has 12 residues.

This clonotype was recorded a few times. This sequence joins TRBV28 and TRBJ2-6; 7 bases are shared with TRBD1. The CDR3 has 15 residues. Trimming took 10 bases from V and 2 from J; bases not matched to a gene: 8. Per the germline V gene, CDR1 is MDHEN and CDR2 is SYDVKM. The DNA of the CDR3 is TGTGCCACCCAGGGGGATAGGGCTGGGGCCAACGTCCTGACTTTC. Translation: CATQGDRAGANVLTF. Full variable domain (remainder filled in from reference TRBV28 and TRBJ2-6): DVKVTQSSRYLVKRTGEKVFLECVQDMDHENMFWYRQDPGLGLRLIYFSYDVKMKEKGDIPEGYSVSREKKERFSLILESASTNQTSMYLCATQGDRAGANVLTFGAGSRLTVL.

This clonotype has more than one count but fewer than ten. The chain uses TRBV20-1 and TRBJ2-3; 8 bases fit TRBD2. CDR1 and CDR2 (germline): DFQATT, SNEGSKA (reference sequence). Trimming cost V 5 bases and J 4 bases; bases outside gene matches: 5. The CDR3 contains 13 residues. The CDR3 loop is CSAPGTRADTQYF. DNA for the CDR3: TGCAGTGCTCCCGGGACTAGGGCAGATACGCAGTATTTT.

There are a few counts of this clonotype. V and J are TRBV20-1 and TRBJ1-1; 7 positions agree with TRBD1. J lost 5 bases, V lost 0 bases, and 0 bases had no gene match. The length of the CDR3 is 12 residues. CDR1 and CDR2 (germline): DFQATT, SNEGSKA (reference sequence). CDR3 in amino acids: CSARDRGTEAFF. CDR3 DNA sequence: TGCAGTGCTAGAGACAGGGGGACTGAAGCTTTCTTT.

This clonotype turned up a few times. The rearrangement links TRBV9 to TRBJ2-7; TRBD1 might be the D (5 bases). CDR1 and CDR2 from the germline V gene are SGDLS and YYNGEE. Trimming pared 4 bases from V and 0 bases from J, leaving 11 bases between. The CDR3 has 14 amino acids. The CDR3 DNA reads TGTGCCAGCAGCCCAGACAGATACTCCTACGAGCAGTACTTC. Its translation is CASSPDRYSYEQYF.

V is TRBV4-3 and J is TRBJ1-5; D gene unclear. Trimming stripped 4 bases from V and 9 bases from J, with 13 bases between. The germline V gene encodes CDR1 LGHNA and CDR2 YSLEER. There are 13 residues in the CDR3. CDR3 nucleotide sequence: TGCGCCAGCAGCCTGTCCGAATCATCGCCCCAGCATTTT. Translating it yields CASSLSESSPQHF.

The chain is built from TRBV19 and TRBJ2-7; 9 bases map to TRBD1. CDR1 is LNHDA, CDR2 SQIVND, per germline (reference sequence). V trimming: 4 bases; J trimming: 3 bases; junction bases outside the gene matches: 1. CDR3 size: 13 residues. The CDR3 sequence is CASSKTGGYEQYV. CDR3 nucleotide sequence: TGTGCCAGTAGTAAGACAGGGGGCTACGAGCAGTACGTC.

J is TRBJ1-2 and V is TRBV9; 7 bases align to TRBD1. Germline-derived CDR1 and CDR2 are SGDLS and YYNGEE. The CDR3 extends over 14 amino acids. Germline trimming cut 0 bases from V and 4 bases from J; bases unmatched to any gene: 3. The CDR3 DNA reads TGTGCCAGCAGCGTAGGACAGGGAGCCTATGGCTACACCTTC. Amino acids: CASSVGQGAYGYTF.

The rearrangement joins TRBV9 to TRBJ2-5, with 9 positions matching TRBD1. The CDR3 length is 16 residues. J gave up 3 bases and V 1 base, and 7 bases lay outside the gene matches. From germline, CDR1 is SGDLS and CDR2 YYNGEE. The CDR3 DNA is TGTGCCAGCAGCGTATCCTTTACAGGGGGCGAAGAGACCCAGTACTTC. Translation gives CASSVSFTGGEETQYF.

The CDR3: CASSPRVNNGDQPQHF. The CDR3 nucleotides are TGTGCCAGCTCACCACGAGTAAACAATGGGGATCAGCCCCAGCATTTT. V usage is TRBV18 and J usage is TRBJ1-5; D gene ambiguous. V gave up 1 base and J gave up 5 bases, with 15 bases separating them. Germline CDR1 KGHSH, CDR2 LQKENI. There are 16 residues in the CDR3.

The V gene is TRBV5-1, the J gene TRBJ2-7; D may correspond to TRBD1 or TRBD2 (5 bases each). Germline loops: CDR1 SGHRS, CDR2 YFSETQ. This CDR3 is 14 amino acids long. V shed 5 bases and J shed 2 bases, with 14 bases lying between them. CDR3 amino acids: CASSPPGAPYEQYF. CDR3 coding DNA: TGCGCCAGCAGTCCCCCCGGGGCGCCCTACGAGCAGTACTTC.

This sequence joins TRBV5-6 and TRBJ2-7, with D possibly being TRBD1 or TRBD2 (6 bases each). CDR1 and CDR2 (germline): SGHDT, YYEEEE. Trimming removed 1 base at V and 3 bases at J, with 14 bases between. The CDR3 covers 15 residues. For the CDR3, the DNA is TGTGCCAGCAGCTTGCCGGGGGCCAAGGTCTACGAGCAGTACGTC. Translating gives CASSLPGAKVYEQYV.

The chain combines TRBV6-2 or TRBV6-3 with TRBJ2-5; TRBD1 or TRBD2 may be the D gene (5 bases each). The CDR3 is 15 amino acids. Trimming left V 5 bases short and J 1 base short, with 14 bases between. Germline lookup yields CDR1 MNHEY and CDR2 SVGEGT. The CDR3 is CASSTPGTSQETQYF. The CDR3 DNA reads TGTGCCAGCAGTACACCCGGGACGAGCCAAGAGACCCAGTACTTC.

The CDR3 DNA is TGTGCCAGCAGCGTCCAATGGGGGGACTCACCCCTCCACTTT. Translation: CASSVQWGDSPLHF. This chain joins TRBV9 and TRBJ1-6; possibly TRBD1 for D (5 bases). The CDR3 is made up of 14 amino acids. The V end lost 2 bases, the J end lost 10 bases, and 13 bases lay between the germline ends. Germline values: CDR1 SGDLS, CDR2 YYNGEE.

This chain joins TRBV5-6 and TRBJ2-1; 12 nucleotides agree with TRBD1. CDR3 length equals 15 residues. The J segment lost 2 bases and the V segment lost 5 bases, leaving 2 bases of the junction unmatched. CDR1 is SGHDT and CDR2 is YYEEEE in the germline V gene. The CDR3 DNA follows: TGTGCCAGCAGGGGACAGGGGGCGACCTACAATGAGCAGTTCTTC. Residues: CASRGQGATYNEQFF.

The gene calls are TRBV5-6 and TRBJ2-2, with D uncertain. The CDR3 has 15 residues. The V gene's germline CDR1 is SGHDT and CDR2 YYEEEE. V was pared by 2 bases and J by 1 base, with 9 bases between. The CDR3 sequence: CASSLYVRNTGELFF. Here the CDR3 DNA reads TGTGCCAGCAGCTTATACGTCCGGAACACCGGGGAGCTGTTTTTT.

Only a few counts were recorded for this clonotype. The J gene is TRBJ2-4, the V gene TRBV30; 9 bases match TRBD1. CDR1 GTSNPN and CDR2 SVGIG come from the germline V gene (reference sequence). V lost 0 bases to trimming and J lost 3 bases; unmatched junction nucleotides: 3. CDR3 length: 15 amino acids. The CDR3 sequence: CAWSVGQGFKNIQYF. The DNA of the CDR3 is TGTGCCTGGAGTGTCGGACAGGGGTTCAAAAACATTCAGTACTTC.

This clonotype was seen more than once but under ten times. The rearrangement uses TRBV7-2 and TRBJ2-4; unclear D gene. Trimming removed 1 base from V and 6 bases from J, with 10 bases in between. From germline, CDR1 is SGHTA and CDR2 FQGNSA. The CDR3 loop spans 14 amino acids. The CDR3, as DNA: TGTGCCAGCAGCTTAGTTGACGCTGGAAACATTCAGTACTTC. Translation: CASSLVDAGNIQYF.

CDR3: CAISESPSGSQETQYF. The CDR3 DNA is TGTGCCATCAGTGAGTCACCTAGCGGGAGTCAAGAGACCCAGTACTTC. V is TRBV10-3 and J is TRBJ2-5; 10 nucleotides align to TRBD2. This CDR3 has 16 residues. The ends lost 0 bases at V and 2 bases at J; junction bases unmatched: 3. Germline V lookup: CDR1 ENHRY, CDR2 SYGVKD.